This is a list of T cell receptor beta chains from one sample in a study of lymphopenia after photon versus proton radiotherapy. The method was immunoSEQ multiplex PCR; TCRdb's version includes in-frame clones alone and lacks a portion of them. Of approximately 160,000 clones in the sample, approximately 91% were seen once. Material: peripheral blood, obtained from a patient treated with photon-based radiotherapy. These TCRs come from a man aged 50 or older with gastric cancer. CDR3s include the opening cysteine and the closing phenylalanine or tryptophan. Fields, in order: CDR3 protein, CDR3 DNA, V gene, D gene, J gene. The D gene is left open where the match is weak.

CSVEGQAGPDNEQFF | TGCAGCGTTGAGGGACAGGCCGGGCCTGACAATGAGCAGTTCTTC | TRBV29-1 | TRBD1 | TRBJ2-1
CASSLDTLLYGYTF | TGTGCCAGCAGCTTGGACACTTTACTCTATGGCTACACCTTC | TRBV5-8 | . | TRBJ1-2
CATSRDWAEVGNTEAFF | TGTGCCACCAGCAGAGATTGGGCAGAAGTCGGCAACACTGAAGCTTTCTTT | TRBV15 | . | TRBJ1-1
CASSQGLGSNQPQHF | TGTGCCAGCTCACAGGGTTTGGGGAGCAATCAGCCCCAGCATTTT | TRBV18 | . | TRBJ1-5
CASHRASVLLEQYF | TGTGCCAGCCACAGGGCTTCGGTGCTCCTAGAGCAGTATTTT | TRBV18 | . | TRBJ2-3
CASSDGASTDTQYF | TGTGCCAGCAGTGACGGAGCGAGCACAGATACGCAGTATTTT | TRBV6-4 | . | TRBJ2-3
CAWSGPAFSGNTIYF | TGTGCCTGGAGCGGTCCGGCCTTCTCTGGAAACACCATATATTTT | TRBV30 | . | TRBJ1-3
CALRDNTGELFF | TGTGCCCTAAGAGACAACACCGGGGAGCTGTTTTTT | TRBV10-3 | . | TRBJ2-2
CAWSVPHRPSNTEAFF | TGTGCCTGGAGTGTACCCCACAGGCCATCCAACACTGAAGCTTTCTTT | TRBV30 | . | TRBJ1-1
CASSLFAGKEPQHF | TGTGCCAGCAGCTTGTTTGCGGGGAAGGAGCCCCAGCATTTT | TRBV5-5 | . | TRBJ1-5
CATSRDKAARERGEQYF | TGTGCCACCAGCAGAGATAAAGCGGCGCGGGAGCGGGGCGAGCAGTACTTC | TRBV15 | TRBD2 | TRBJ2-7
CASRLPSGGPQETQYF | TGTGCAAGTCGCTTGCCCTCAGGCGGACCGCAAGAGACCCAGTACTTC | TRBV12-2 | . | TRBJ2-5
CAWRESSKEYF | TGTGCCTGGAGGGAATCCTCGAAGGAGTACTTC | TRBV30 | . | TRBJ2-5
CASSSDTWEETQYF | TGTGCCAGCAGCTCGGACACATGGGAAGAGACCCAGTACTTC | TRBV7-2 | . | TRBJ2-5
CASSPKREGYNEQFF | TGTGCCAGCTCACCAAAGCGGGAGGGTTACAATGAGCAGTTCTTC | TRBV18 | TRBD2 | TRBJ2-1
CASSSSRLALVDTQYF | TGTGCCAGCAGCTCGAGCCGACTAGCGCTTGTAGATACGCAGTATTTT | TRBV7-2 | TRBD2 | TRBJ2-3